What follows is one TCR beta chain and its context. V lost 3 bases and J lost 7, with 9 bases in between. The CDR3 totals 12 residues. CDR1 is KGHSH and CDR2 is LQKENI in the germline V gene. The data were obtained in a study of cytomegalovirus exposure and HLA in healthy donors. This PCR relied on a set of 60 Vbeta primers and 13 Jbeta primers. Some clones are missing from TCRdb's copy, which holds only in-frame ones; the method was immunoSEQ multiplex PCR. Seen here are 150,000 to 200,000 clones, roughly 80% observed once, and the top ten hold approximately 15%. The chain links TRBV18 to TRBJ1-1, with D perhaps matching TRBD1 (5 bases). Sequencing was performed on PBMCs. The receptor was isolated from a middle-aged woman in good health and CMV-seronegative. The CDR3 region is CASSPGQGEAFF. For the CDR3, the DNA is TGTGCCAGCTCACCGGGGCAGGGTGAAGCTTTCTTT. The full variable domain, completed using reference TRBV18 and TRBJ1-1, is NAGVMQNPRHLVRRRGQEARLRCSPMKGHSHVYWYRQLPEEGLKFMVYLQKENIIDESGMPKERFSAEFPKEGPSILRIQQVVRGDSAAYFCASSPGQGEAFFGQGTRLTVV.